These T cell receptor beta chains were read from a single sample in a study of shared clonotypes between healthy human individuals. Profiling relied on immunoSEQ multiplex PCR, and the TCRdb table lists in-frame clones only, not all of them. The repertoire includes fewer than 1.8 million clones, 98% of them detected once, and 0.3% to 0.45% sits in the top ten. The sample was naive CD4+ T cells sorted from blood. The receptors were sampled from a man aged 30-40 years in good health. Each CDR3 is given without its conserved first and last residue. Fields, in order: V gene, CDR3 protein.

V: TRBV6-5; CDR3: ASRNGDLYGYT
V: TRBV5-4; CDR3: ASSLSLAGAEQF
V: TRBV25-1; CDR3: ASSESGPSSYEQY
V: TRBV14; CDR3: ASSQVFPSGSVYNEQF
V: TRBV10-3; CDR3: AISESRTSPPNEQF
V: TRBV28; CDR3: ASSLTGAAYEQY
V: TRBV28; CDR3: ASSFFNPNHRGHYGYT
V: TRBV7-8; CDR3: ASSSGLGRYEQY
V: TRBV11-3; CDR3: ASSPRGGSYNEQF
V: TRBV27; CDR3: ASSAMGLAGLYNEQF
V: TRBV28; CDR3: ASSLLRVTGELF
V: TRBV2; CDR3: ASTPRPSTTGELF
V: TRBV5-6; CDR3: ASSLVGRGLEQY
V: TRBV15; CDR3: ATRGAGSSYEQY
V: TRBV7-9; CDR3: ASRAHRGGETQY
V: TRBV30; CDR3: AWSVRDQFIEKLF
V: TRBV5-1; CDR3: ASSLAGNNEQF
V: TRBV18; CDR3: ASSPGVNTEAF
V: TRBV9; CDR3: ASSSHPGEGEQY
V: TRBV28; CDR3: ASSLGGWGETQY
V: TRBV2; CDR3: ASSEVPRGTQY
V: TRBV7-2; CDR3: ASSPGIAEQY
V: TRBV30; CDR3: AWMPGVRGEQF
V: TRBV2; CDR3: ASTFDGNTEAF
V: TRBV4-1; CDR3: ASSQGSGISSYEQY
V: TRBV29-1; CDR3: SVEGRGDRAGYEQY
V: TRBV9; CDR3: ASSAQGATETQY
V: TRBV27; CDR3: ASTPAGGPTYEQY
V: TRBV27; CDR3: ASSPIAGGSYEQY
V: TRBV25-1; CDR3: ASSDSGANVLT
V: TRBV6-1; CDR3: ASSDQGLMNTEAF
V: TRBV5-1; CDR3: ASSSGLAGVNEQF
V: TRBV5-5; CDR3: ASSWGLAVYEQY
V: TRBV27; CDR3: ASSPRLASDTQY
V: TRBV6-5; CDR3: ASSYTGTVGQPQH
V: TRBV29-1; CDR3: SVRRKTADNEQF
V: TRBV9; CDR3: ASSSTGIGNTIY
V: TRBV18; CDR3: ASSPNPLQLSYNEQF
V: TRBV10-1; CDR3: ASSPRRALGAGDTQY
V: TRBV4-1; CDR3: ASSHLGGPKNTEAF
V: TRBV5-4; CDR3: ASSLGQVNTGELF
V: TRBV6-5; CDR3: ASSYSAGHPNTIY
V: TRBV18; CDR3: ASSPPRATSYNEQF
V: TRBV29-1; CDR3: SVYHIYMNTEAF
V: TRBV25-1; CDR3: ASSTPGQAYEQY
V: TRBV6-5; CDR3: ASSLTNSGNTIY
V: TRBV5-1; CDR3: ASGETGGPYEQY
V: TRBV6-4; CDR3: ASSSGLAGGEQY
V: TRBV4-1; CDR3: ASSQPTRGVTFNYGYT
V: TRBV28; CDR3: ASSLVGSVYEQY
V: TRBV7-9; CDR3: ASSSPGLPYEQY
V: TRBV18; CDR3: ASSPEGYNEQF